What follows are 10 T cell receptor beta chains derived from one specimen sequenced in a study. TCRdb recomputed calls from the 5' RACE reads with MiXCR, one row per CDR3 protein. The table shows approximately 40,000 distinct CDR3 sequences, with approximately 31% occurring only once. Sample: tumor-infiltrating memory CD4+ T cells sorted from the breast tumor. Subset described: memory CD4+ T cells, CD4+CD45RO+CD25-. These receptors all stem from a female donor with breast cancer.

A few counts support this clonotype. This chain links TRBV10-3 with TRBJ1-4, with D perhaps TRBD1 (5 bases). Germline CDR1 and CDR2: ENHRY and SYGVKD. Trimming took off 0 bases at V and 7 bases at J, with 9 bases between the two ends. CDR3 length equals 14 residues. CDR3 amino acids: CAISESGTLEKLFF. The DNA for the CDR3 is TGTGCCATCAGTGAGTCAGGGACTCTTGAAAAACTGTTTTTT.

This clonotype has more than one count but fewer than ten. V usage is TRBV5-4 and J usage is TRBJ2-7; TRBD1 or TRBD2 may be the D gene (5 bases each). Trimming removed 9 bases at V and 6 bases at J, with 13 bases between. The CDR3 sequence is 11 residues long. The V gene's germline CDR1 is SGHNT and CDR2 YYREEE (reference sequence). The CDR3 region has the DNA TGTGCCATCGTCGCAGGGACCGAGCAGTACTTC. Residues: CAIVAGTEQYF.

The sample holds many counts of this clonotype. The chain joins TRBV20-1 to TRBJ1-2, with TRBD1 as a possible D gene (5 bases). The CDR3 is 13 residues long. Germline V gene lookup returns CDR1 DFQATT and CDR2 SNEGSKA (reference sequence). V gave up 0 bases and J gave up 12 bases, with 17 bases separating them. The CDR3 sequence is CSAREELGQGHTF. CDR3 DNA sequence: TGCAGTGCTAGAGAAGAGTTGGGGCAGGGCCACACCTTC.

V gene TRBV5-1 combines with J gene TRBJ2-2; perhaps TRBD2 as D (5 bases). The germline gives CDR1 SGHRS, CDR2 YFSETQ. Deletions cut 3 bases from V and 3 bases from J, with 15 bases between. The CDR3 consists of 16 residues. This CDR3 is CASSSLLGVDTGELFF. The CDR3 DNA reads TGCGCCAGCAGCTCCCTTTTGGGAGTTGACACCGGGGAGCTGTTTTTT. Full variable domain (missing parts from reference TRBV5-1 and TRBJ2-2): KAGVTQTPRYLIKTRGQQVTLSCSPISGHRSVSWYQQTPGQGLQFLFEYFSETQRNKGNFPGRFSGRQFSNSRSEMNVSTLELGDSALYLCASSSLLGVDTGELFFGEGSRLTVL.

The rearrangement links TRBV12-3 or TRBV12-4 to TRBJ2-3; perhaps TRBD1 as D (5 bases). The CDR3 spans 14 residues. Trimming took 4 bases from V and 1 from J, leaving 9 bases between them. The DNA of the CDR3 is TGTGCCAGCAGTTCAGGGTTCGGCACAGATACGCAGTATTTT. This sequence encodes CASSSGFGTDTQYF.

The chain joins TRBV7-3 to TRBJ2-3, with a possible D match to TRBD2 (5 bases). Per germline, CDR1 SGHTA and CDR2 FQGTGA. The V end lost 5 bases, the J end lost 0 bases, and 15 bases lay between the germline ends. The CDR3 runs to 16 residues. CDR3 loop: CASSEEGYSSTDTQYF. The CDR3 DNA reads TGTGCCAGCAGCGAAGAGGGCTACAGTAGCACAGATACGCAGTATTTT.

This chain uses TRBV6-5 with TRBJ1-5; D is perhaps TRBD1 (5 bases). From germline, CDR1 is MNHEY and CDR2 SVGAGI. The germline V and J ends were trimmed by 6 bases and 4 bases, with 10 bases remaining between them. There are 13 residues in the CDR3. In DNA form, the CDR3 reads TGTGCCAGCAGCCAAAACAGGAATCAGCCCCAGCATTTT. Translated: CASSQNRNQPQHF.

The chain carries TRBV5-1 and TRBJ1-2, with D possibly being TRBD1 (6 bases). Trimming removed 3 bases from V and 2 bases from J, with 11 bases in between. The CDR3 spans 14 residues. Germline CDR1 is SGHRS and CDR2 is YFSETQ. The CDR3 DNA sequence: TGCGCCAGCAGCTCGGACGGACAGAACTATGGCTACACCTTC. Translated, it gives CASSSDGQNYGYTF.

Here the CDR3 reads CASSQVSGGARTDTQYF. CDR3 nucleotide sequence: TGCGCCAGCAGCCAAGTGAGCGGGGGGGCACGGACAGATACGCAGTATTTT. J is TRBJ2-3 and V is TRBV4-1; 10 positions agree with TRBD2. The germline gives CDR1 MGHRA, CDR2 YSYEKL. V shed 1 base and J 3 bases; nucleotides not matched to a gene: 7. The CDR3 has 17 amino acids.

J is TRBJ2-3 and V is TRBV20-1; TRBD2 aligns across 9 bases. Germline V gene data show CDR1 as DFQATT and CDR2 as SNEGSKA (reference sequence). The junction had 1 base not matched to a gene; V was cut back by 3 bases and J by 3 bases. The CDR3 covers 13 residues. This CDR3 is CSARTSGTDTQYF. The CDR3 DNA follows: TGCAGTGCTAGGACTAGCGGAACAGATACGCAGTATTTT.